The 18 T cell receptor beta chains in this list originate from one sample, sequenced in a study of T-cell reconstitution after alpha-beta-depleted transplantation in children. Unique molecular identifiers were used to barcode this TCRbeta library. Using its own MiXCR run on the PCR reads, TCRdb lists one record per CDR3 protein. This sample has about 610,000 distinct CDR3 sequences, with more than 9% found just once. Material: PBMCs from the stem cell graft donor, obtained from the stem cell graft. The receptors here all came from a human donor who donated a stem cell graft to a child with acute myeloid leukemia.

This chain connects TRBV30 to TRBJ2-1; TRBD1 matches at 8 bases. The junction had 5 bases not matched to a gene; V was cut back by 2 bases and J by 2 bases. CDR1 and CDR2 from the germline V gene are GTSNPN and SVGIG (reference sequence). The CDR3 contains 15 residues. The CDR3 coding sequence is TGTGCCTGGAGTCAAGGACAGGGCGCCTACAATGAGCAGTTCTTC. Translation gives CAWSQGQGAYNEQFF. Filled out from reference TRBV30 and TRBJ2-1, the complete variable domain reads SQTIHQWPATLVQPVGSPLSLECTVEGTSNPNLYWYRQAAGRGLQLLFYSVGIGQISSEVPQNLSASRPQDRQFILSSKKLLLSDSGFYLCAWSQGQGAYNEQFFGPGTRLTVL.

The genes are TRBV20-1 and TRBJ2-1, with 10 bases aligning to TRBD1. J lost 8 bases, V lost 2 bases, and 6 bases had no gene match. The CDR3 contains 14 residues. In germline, CDR1 is DFQATT, CDR2 SNEGSKA (reference sequence). The CDR3 sequence: CSARPDRGRYEQFF. The CDR3 DNA is TGCAGTGCTAGACCAGACAGGGGGCGGTATGAGCAGTTCTTC.

V and J are TRBV9 and TRBJ1-2; D may be TRBD1 (5 bases). The germline gives CDR1 SGDLS, CDR2 YYNGEE. V was clipped by 0 bases and J by 2 bases, with 11 bases between them. The CDR3 length is 15 residues. In nucleotides, the CDR3 is TGTGCCAGCAGCGTAGTGGGGCCGCTGAACTATGGCTACACCTTC. Protein: CASSVVGPLNYGYTF.

This clonotype has a count of ten or more. CDR3 DNA: TGCAGTGCTAGCCTACTGCGGGCCGGGGAGCTGTTTTTT. Translated, it gives CSASLLRAGELFF. The chain uses TRBV20-1 and TRBJ2-2; a possible D gene is TRBD2 (5 bases). The germline V gene has CDR1 DFQATT and CDR2 SNEGSKA (reference sequence). There are 13 residues in the CDR3. The V end lost 3 bases, the J end lost 6 bases, and 11 bases lay between the germline ends.

This clonotype has a count of ten or more. The genes are TRBV12-3 or TRBV12-4 and TRBJ2-1, with 7 bases that match TRBD1. This CDR3 is 15 amino acids long. The V segment lost 8 bases and the J segment 2 bases; nucleotides outside the gene matches: 9. The CDR3 sequence is CASSRGDRAYNEQFF. For the CDR3, the DNA is TGTGCCAGCTCTCGGGGAGACAGGGCCTACAATGAGCAGTTCTTC.

This clonotype turned up a few times. The rearrangement joins TRBV6-2 or TRBV6-3 to TRBJ2-7; D is perhaps TRBD2 (6 bases). This CDR3 comprises 17 residues. V was clipped by 5 bases and J by 0 bases, with 20 bases between them. CDR1 is MNHEY and CDR2 is SVGEGT in the germline V gene. CDR3 loop: CASSDLGSTPSSYEQYF. The CDR3 nucleotides read TGTGCCAGCAGTGACCTCGGGAGCACTCCGAGCTCCTACGAGCAGTACTTC.

This clonotype was recorded at least ten times. The V call is TRBV6-4, the J call TRBJ2-2; D is possibly TRBD1 (6 bases). This CDR3 is built from 16 residues. V was clipped by 5 bases and J by 5 bases, with 18 bases between them. Germline CDR1 MRHNA, CDR2 SNTAGT. The CDR3, as DNA: TGTGCCAGCAGTCGAAACTACAGGGAGAAGACCGGGGAGCTGTTTTTT. Amino acids: CASSRNYREKTGELFF.

This clonotype was seen many times. The chain recombines TRBV29-1 with TRBJ2-2; TRBD1 aligns across 10 bases. CDR3 size: 13 residues. Germline V lookup: CDR1 SQVTM, CDR2 ANQGSEA. The V gene end was trimmed by 4 bases and the J gene end by 6 bases; junction bases not matched to a gene: 2. The CDR3 reads CSVGTGGAGELFF. The CDR3 DNA is TGCAGCGTTGGGACAGGGGGGGCCGGGGAGCTGTTTTTT.

This clonotype was picked up many times. The chain is built from TRBV5-1 and TRBJ1-5; D possibly corresponds to TRBD1 (5 bases). Germline V CDR1 and CDR2: SGHRS, YFSETQ. Trimming cost V 0 bases and J 6 bases, with 10 bases left between them. CDR3 size: 14 residues. CDR3 sequence: CASSLGGGIQPQHF. The CDR3 DNA reads TGCGCCAGCAGCTTGGGGGGGGGAATTCAGCCCCAGCATTTT. The whole variable domain, remainder taken from reference TRBV5-1 and TRBJ1-5, is KAGVTQTPRYLIKTRGQQVTLSCSPISGHRSVSWYQQTPGQGLQFLFEYFSETQRNKGNFPGRFSGRQFSNSRSEMNVSTLELGDSALYLCASSLGGGIQPQHFGDGTRLSIL.

This clonotype was seen ten or more times. This chain connects TRBV28 to TRBJ1-5; D is undetermined. This CDR3 spans 15 amino acids. Germline loops: CDR1 MDHEN, CDR2 SYDVKM. Trimming took 3 bases from V and 0 from J, leaving 9 bases between them. CDR3 loop: CASSLVRYSNQPQHF. The CDR3 DNA reads TGTGCCAGCAGTTTGGTCAGATATAGCAATCAGCCCCAGCATTTT.

J is TRBJ2-5 and V is TRBV20-1; 9 bases are shared with TRBD1. V shed 1 base, J shed 1 base, and the junction held 1 base outside the gene matches. This CDR3 is 14 amino acids long. Germline V CDR1 and CDR2: DFQATT, SNEGSKA (reference sequence). The chain's CDR3 is CSARGTGVQETQYF. DNA for the CDR3: TGCAGTGCTAGAGGGACAGGGGTCCAAGAGACCCAGTACTTC.

This clonotype was counted a few times. J is TRBJ2-7 and V is TRBV3-1; D is ambiguous. The germline gives CDR1 LGHDT, CDR2 YNNKEL (reference sequence). V gave up 6 bases and J gave up 4 bases, with 7 bases separating them. The CDR3 covers 11 residues. The CDR3 here is CASRSYYEQYF. The CDR3, as DNA: TGTGCCAGCAGGTCGTATTACGAGCAGTACTTC.

In its sample, this clonotype was seen a few times. The J gene is TRBJ2-1, the V gene TRBV6-1; the match to TRBD2 covers 7 bases. CDR3 size: 15 residues. The germline V gene has CDR1 MNHNS and CDR2 SASEGT. The V gene end was trimmed by 7 bases and the J gene end by 2 bases; junction bases not matched to a gene: 8. CDR3 DNA: TGTGCCAGCACCAATGGGAGGGCCCCCTACAATGAGCAGTTCTTC. Its protein is CASTNGRAPYNEQFF.

This clonotype was detected a few times. V gene TRBV29-1 combines with J gene TRBJ2-3; D call uncertain. Between the trimmed V and J ends, which lost 6 bases and 6 bases, there was a span of 7 bases. Germline values: CDR1 SQVTM, CDR2 ANQGSEA. The CDR3 runs to 10 residues. For the CDR3, the DNA is TGCAGCGTCGGCCGGGATACGCAGTATTTT. The encoded protein is CSVGRDTQYF.

This clonotype appeared a few times. The rearrangement links TRBV10-3 to TRBJ2-1; D is perhaps TRBD2 (6 bases). V lost 6 bases to trimming and J lost 0 bases, with 6 bases between them. The CDR3 has 13 residues. Germline values: CDR1 ENHRY, CDR2 SYGVKD. For the CDR3, the DNA is TGTGCCATCAGGGACTACTCCTACAATGAGCAGTTCTTC. Translated: CAIRDYSYNEQFF.

J is TRBJ2-5 and V is TRBV18; 10 positions agree with TRBD2. This CDR3 region has 15 residues. CDR1 is KGHSH and CDR2 is LQKENI in the germline V gene. The ends lost 3 bases at V and 3 bases at J; junction bases unmatched: 4. CDR3 residues: CASSPQGLAEETQYF. CDR3 sequence (DNA): TGTGCCAGCTCACCTCAAGGACTAGCGGAAGAGACCCAGTACTTC.

The sample holds a few counts of this clonotype. The chain employs TRBV6-1 and TRBJ2-1; no clear D gene. The CDR3 extends over 15 amino acids. Germline V CDR1 and CDR2: MNHNS, SASEGT. Trimming pared 2 bases from V and 1 base from J, leaving 9 bases between. The CDR3 here is CASSERPGSYNEQFF. The DNA for the CDR3 is TGTGCCAGCAGTGAAAGGCCAGGATCCTACAATGAGCAGTTCTTC.

This clonotype came up a few times. This chain links TRBV9 with TRBJ2-1, with 7 bases identical to TRBD2. Germline loops: CDR1 SGDLS, CDR2 YYNGEE. With V trimmed by 2 bases and J by 9 bases, 14 bases remained unmatched. This CDR3 spans 16 amino acids. The CDR3 region is CASSVNLAGSVGEQFF. CDR3 bases: TGTGCCAGCAGCGTCAACTTAGCGGGCTCGGTAGGTGAGCAGTTCTTC.